This is a list of T cell receptor beta chains from one sample in a study of OX40 agonist ivuxolimab in advanced cancers. This table comes from immunoSEQ multiplex PCR, and its TCRdb copy is limited to in-frame clones, with some not included. Of some 150,000 clones detected, about nine tenths appear once; the ten largest clones hold roughly 0.99%. The sample here was CD4+ or CD8+ T cells sorted from blood, taken in a trial of the OX40 agonist ivuxolimab. All receptors come from an adult with an advanced solid tumor such as melanoma, head and neck, liver or kidney cancer. CDR3s leave out the opening cysteine and the closing phenylalanine or tryptophan. Fields, in order: clone size, V gene, CDR3 protein. The size of a clone is reported for some rows only, either as once, few or many, or as a class for expanded clones.

NA | TRBV28 | ASSLEGERLF
NA | TRBV18 | ASSPDDRGTGGSMEQY
NA | TRBV28 | ASNTNEKLF
NA | TRBV27 | ASSLLPTGNGYT
NA | TRBV6-5 | ASSYSSDYGGYT
NA | TRBV30 | AWSVGSNSGNTIY
NA | TRBV5-4 | ASSPGLVRRGYEQY
NA | TRBV7-9 | ASSQPGGDGKGYT
NA | TRBV7-2 | ASSLSSGTGRVRAF
NA | TRBV19 | ASSISGTGNQPQH
once | TRBV28 | ASSSRVGVGQPQH
NA | TRBV7-8 | ASSSAGLAGGVSSYEQY
NA | TRBV6-1 | ASRGQGATNEKLF
few | TRBV14 | ASSQGDRGPYEQY
NA | TRBV9 | ASSVAGGRDYNEQF
NA | TRBV28 | ASTRGEAYEQY
NA | TRBV9 | ASSSTDRGSYGYT
NA | TRBV6-1 | ASIGQVNQPQH
NA | TRBV2 | ASSEYLGAGELF
NA | TRBV18 | ASLRDTGELF
NA | TRBV5-5 | ASSLQLGGTEAF
NA | TRBV28 | ASSLRVISGNTIY
NA | TRBV7-9 | ASSFGQGTEAF
NA | TRBV18 | ASSPGSSGNTIY
NA | TRBV6-6 | ATAIDRTYGYT
NA | TRBV28 | ASSFSGSGLKQY
NA | TRBV7-9 | ASSFAATNEKLF
NA | TRBV5-6 | ASSGWTGTYEQY